These T cell receptor beta chains were read from a single sample in a study of CD4 T cells in relation to SARS-CoV-2 and coronaviruses. Clones were read by immunoSEQ multiplex PCR, and TCRdb kept only the in-frame ones, dropping some. The table shows some 65,000 clones, with around 86% occurring only once. The source material was memory CD4+ T cells from PBMCs. These receptors were collected from a human donor in good health. Each CDR3 is given with its conserved first and last residue. The D gene is left open where the match is weak. Expanded clones are given a class, and other clones once, few, many or no size at all.

d_call | j_call | clone_size | v_call | cdr3_aa | cdr3_nt
TRBD2 | TRBJ2-3 | NA | TRBV9 | CASSVALAGRLGDTQYF | TGTGCCAGCAGCGTAGCACTAGCGGGAAGGCTGGGAGATACGCAGTATTTT
NA | TRBJ1-6 | NA | TRBV18 | CASSPISGRLNSPLHF | TGTGCCAGCTCACCGATATCGGGACGATTAAACTCACCCCTCCACTTT
NA | TRBJ1-1 | NA | TRBV6-5 | CAARGQLNTEAFF | TGTGCCGCCCGAGGACAACTGAACACTGAAGCTTTCTTT
NA | TRBJ2-5 | NA | TRBV5-4 | CASSSPGAVETQYF | TGTGCCAGCAGCTCTCCGGGAGCCGTGGAGACCCAGTACTTC
NA | TRBJ2-3 | NA | TRBV28 | CASSVIQGRGGPTDTQYF | TGTGCCAGCAGTGTTATTCAGGGCCGAGGAGGGCCGACAGATACGCAGTATTTT
NA | TRBJ2-2 | NA | TRBV24-1 | CATSEAKRARGGELFF | TGTGCCACCAGTGAGGCGAAGCGGGCCCGGGGCGGGGAGCTGTTTTTT
NA | TRBJ2-1 | NA | TRBV5-6 | CASSIMRAPRDEQFF | TGTGCCAGCAGCATCATGAGGGCCCCTAGAGATGAGCAGTTCTTC
TRBD1 | TRBJ1-4 | once | TRBV5-1 | CASSRTGVGEKLFF | TGCGCCAGCAGCCGGACAGGGGTAGGGGAAAAACTGTTTTTT
TRBD1 | TRBJ1-2 | NA | TRBV9 | CASSVVGTGVGYTF | TGTGCCAGCAGCGTAGTAGGGACAGGGGTTGGCTACACCTTC
NA | TRBJ2-5 | NA | TRBV24-1 | CATSDPKDGRLMETQYF | TGTGCCACCAGTGATCCCAAGGACGGGCGCCTTATGGAGACCCAGTACTTC
NA | TRBJ2-7 | NA | TRBV2 | CASSEVYVYEQYF | TGTGCCAGCAGTGAAGTTTACGTTTACGAGCAGTACTTC
TRBD2 | TRBJ2-2 | NA | TRBV19 | CASNSGPSGPYLELFF | TGTGCCAGTAATAGCGGGCCAAGCGGGCCATACCTCGAGCTGTTTTTT
NA | TRBJ2-2 | NA | TRBV5-4 | CASSYETGELFF | TGTGCCAGCAGCTATGAAACCGGGGAGCTGTTTTTT
NA | TRBJ2-7 | once | TRBV6-5 | CASSYGTGEQYF | TGTGCCAGCAGTTATGGGACTGGGGAGCAGTACTTC